The 12 T cell receptor beta chains below all came from one sample that was sequenced in a study of tissue T cells after allogeneic stem cell transplantation. TCRdb's copy holds only in-frame clones and misses some; the assay was immunoSEQ multiplex PCR. The data hold about 21,000 clones, with more than 65% observed a single time. The sample was blood. Receptors were obtained from a female BALB/c mouse in good health. MHC haplotype of the strain: H2-d.

This clone has just a few counts. Gene names are the mouse ones. Sequencing ends 1 residue short of the CDR3 end; the germline J gene provides the rest. The V and J genes are TRBV14 and TRBJ2-7; 11 nucleotides match TRBD1. CDR1 is SGHDT and CDR2 is FRDEAV in the germline V gene. Trimming cost V 5 bases and J 7 bases; bases outside gene matches: 2. The CDR3 contains 12 residues. CDR3 DNA (partial): TGTGCCAGCAGGGACAGGGGGCGAGAACAGTAC. Translation: CASRDRGREQY. The CDR3, in full, reads CASRDRGREQYF.

For this clone: Gene names and germline match the mouse. The read stops 1 residue short of the end of the CDR3; the missing end is completed from the germline J gene. The genes are TRBV2 and TRBJ1-4; 9 bases agree with TRBD1. The CDR3 is made up of 15 amino acids. After removal of 0 bases from V and 5 bases from J, the junction contained 1 base not matched to a gene. Germline CDR1 is LGHNA and CDR2 is YSYQKL. CDR3 DNA, as far as it was read: TGTGCCAGCAGCCAAGAGGGACAGGGTAACGAAAGATTATTT. This translates into CASSQEGQGNERLF. The entire CDR3 reads CASSQEGQGNERLFF.

Of note for this clone: Gene names and germline match the mouse. The read ends 1 residue before the CDR3 terminus; that terminus is restored from the germline J gene. Additional DNA sequences in this sample encode the identical CDR3. This chain uses TRBV5 with TRBJ2-5, with 8 positions matching TRBD2. Trimming at V came to 0 bases and at J to 6 bases, leaving 2 bases not matched to a gene. CDR1 LGHNA and CDR2 YNLKQL come from the germline V gene (reference sequence). CDR3 length equals 14 residues. CDR3 DNA, as far as it was read: TGTGCCAGCAGCCAAGACTGGGGGGCTGACACCCAGTAC. Residues: CASSQDWGADTQY. The whole CDR3 reads CASSQDWGADTQYF.

Worth noting for this clone: Genes and germline are mouse. Read data end 1 residue before the CDR3 end; the end is taken from the germline J gene. This chain uses TRBV5 with TRBJ1-3; 7 bases match TRBD1. From germline, CDR1 is LGHNA and CDR2 YNLKQL (reference sequence). This CDR3 region has 14 residues. Germline trimming cut 4 bases from V and 1 base from J; bases unmatched to any gene: 1. The DNA read from the CDR3 is TGTGCCAGCAGCCGGGACAGCTCTGGAAATACGCTCTAT. Translation gives CASSRDSSGNTLY. The complete CDR3 sequence is CASSRDSSGNTLYF.

A note on this clone: Germline and genes here are mouse. With the read ending 1 residue before the CDR3 end, the germline J gene is used to fill in that end. V gene TRBV14 combines with J gene TRBJ2-2, with D tentatively TRBD1 (5 bases). The CDR3 sequence is 14 residues long. Germline loops: CDR1 SGHDT, CDR2 FRDEAV. V dropped 4 bases and J dropped 4 bases, with 11 bases sitting between them. The chain's CDR3 is CASSPQGGTGQLYF. The CDR3 DNA, read in part, is TGTGCCAGCAGTCCCCAGGGCGGCACCGGGCAGCTCTAC.

The table lists this clone with a few counts. The genes are named according to mouse. The sequenced fragment ends 1 residue before the CDR3 boundary, so the rest is inferred from the germline J gene. This chain uses TRBV13-2 with TRBJ2-5; 7 nucleotides match TRBD1. The ends lost 3 bases at V and 10 bases at J; junction bases unmatched: 2. The CDR3 sequence is 11 residues long. Germline V gives CDR1 NNHNN, CDR2 SYGAGS (reference sequence). The CDR3: CASGVDRAQYF. The CDR3 DNA, read in part, is TGTGCCAGCGGTGTCGACAGGGCCCAGTAC.

A note on this clone: Gene names are mouse gene names. The read ends 1 residue shy of where the CDR3 ends; the end is completed using the germline J gene. The chain couples TRBV19 to TRBJ2-7, with a tentative D call TRBD1 (6 bases). The length of the CDR3 is 14 residues. With 0 bases removed from V and 3 bases from J, the gap between germline ends came to 10 bases. Per germline, CDR1 FNHDT and CDR2 SITEND (reference sequence). Partial CDR3 DNA: TGTGCCAGCAGTATAGGGCAGGGGATCTATGAACAGTAC. Its translation is CASSIGQGIYEQY. Given in full, the CDR3 is CASSIGQGIYEQYF.

Regarding this clone: Gene and germline names: mouse. Read coverage stops 1 residue before the CDR3 terminus; the germline J gene supplies the remainder. V gene TRBV13-2 combines with J gene TRBJ2-5; 8 bases align to TRBD2. Trimming at V came to 5 bases and at J to 4 bases, leaving 0 bases not matched to a gene. The CDR3 sequence is 12 residues long. Germline V gene data show CDR1 as NNHNN and CDR2 as SYGAGS (reference sequence). CDR3 in amino acids: CASGDWEDTQYF. CDR3 DNA, as far as it was read: TGTGCCAGCGGGGACTGGGAAGACACCCAGTAC.

Points on this clone: Any gene name here is a mouse gene name. The read ends 1 residue shy of where the CDR3 ends; the end is completed using the germline J gene. The chain couples TRBV19 to TRBJ2-5; possible D gene TRBD2, 6 bases. The CDR3 contains 13 residues. The V gene's germline CDR1 is FNHDT and CDR2 SITEND (reference sequence). Trimming left V 0 bases short and J 6 bases short, with 8 bases between. CDR3: CASSIALGDTQYF. The sequenced part of the CDR3 DNA is TGTGCCAGCAGTATAGCTCTGGGGGACACCCAGTAC.

Remarks on this clone: The germline and genes are mouse ones. The CDR3 extends 1 residue past the end of the read, so its final part is completed from the germline J gene. This chain uses TRBV5 with TRBJ2-3; D is unclear. The germline gives CDR1 LGHNA, CDR2 YNLKQL (reference sequence). Trimming removed 2 bases at V and 0 bases at J, with 6 bases between. The CDR3 loop spans 14 amino acids. The CDR3 region is CASSQSNSAETLYF. CDR3 DNA (partial): TGTGCCAGCAGCCAATCAAATAGTGCAGAAACGCTGTAT.

Notes on this clone: The genes and germline here are from mouse. The CDR3 goes on 1 residue after the read ends, and that part is filled in from the germline J gene. The rearrangement uses TRBV13-1 and TRBJ2-5, with D tentatively TRBD2 (6 bases). Looked up from germline, CDR1 is NSHNY and CDR2 is SYGAGN. V was shortened by 0 bases and J by 2 bases, with 7 bases between the two germline ends. This CDR3 has 14 amino acids. The CDR3 DNA, read in part, is TGTGCCAGCAGTGATGCTGGGGCCCAAGACACCCAGTAC. It specifies CASSDAGAQDTQY. The whole CDR3 is CASSDAGAQDTQYF.

Comment on this clone: Gene names denote mouse genes. The sequence runs out 1 residue before the end of the CDR3; the remainder is reconstructed from the germline J gene. V and J are TRBV4 and TRBJ2-7; 10 bases match TRBD2. This CDR3 contains 12 residues. Germline CDR1 reads LGHDT; CDR2 reads YNNKQL (reference sequence). The V gene end was trimmed by 5 bases and the J gene end by 9 bases; junction bases not matched to a gene: 4. This chain's CDR3 is CASSPLGGRQYF. Partial CDR3 DNA: TGTGCCAGCAGCCCTCTGGGGGGGCGACAGTAC.